The 22 T cell receptor beta chains in this list originate from one sample, sequenced in a study of tumor-infiltrating lymphocytes in primary liver carcinoma. From about 19-30 mg of unsorted bulk tissue, DNA and RNA were co-extracted together. With a constant-region primer, TCR beta cDNA was made from approximately 450 ng of total RNA. Three nested multiplex PCR rounds, a slightly modified ARM-PCR, produced the libraries for TCR beta. With TRBV1-TRBV30 forward primers and a C-beta reverse primer, the first two PCR rounds were run for approximately 10 cycles each. TCRdb reanalysed the multiplex PCR reads using MiXCR and keeps one entry per CDR3 protein. The table records approximately 60,000 distinct CDR3 sequences, less than 75% of them present only once. The sequencing input was liver tumor tissue from sampling region 2. Subset denoted: tumor region T2, inferior pole. Receptor source: a man between 35 and 55 years old with primary liver carcinoma and hepatitis B virus infection.

Turning to this clonotype: Here the CDR3 omits its conserved ending phenylalanine or tryptophan, so a read error is the likely source. The chain joins TRBV11-2 to TRBJ2-1; D call uncertain. This CDR3 spans 14 amino acids. CDR1 SGHAT and CDR2 FQNNGV come from the germline V gene. The CDR3 bases are TGTGCTAGCAGCTTGTACTGGCTAGTTAGTGAGCAGTTCCTC. It yields the protein CASSLYWLVSEQFL.

This clonotype has a count of ten or more. Compared with germline, one end of the junction differs, possibly owing to a read error. This chain links TRBV5-1 with TRBJ2-2, with D perhaps given as TRBD1 or TRBD2 (5 bases each). The CDR3 covers 16 residues. CDR1 and CDR2 (germline): SGHRS, YFSETQ. CDR3 DNA sequence: TGCGCCAGCAGCTTACATCACAGGACGAACACCGGGGAGCTGCTGTTT. Protein sequence: CASSLHHRTNTGELLF.

There are many counts of this clonotype. The V gene is TRBV5-1, the J gene TRBJ2-1; 7 bases line up with TRBD1. The CDR3 is 14 amino acids. Losses at the gene ends were 5 bases for V and 4 bases for J; bases not matched to a gene: 6. Germline values: CDR1 SGHRS, CDR2 YFSETQ. CDR3 in DNA: TGCGCCAGCAGGACAGGGCCAACTTACAATGAGCAGTTCTTC. It codes for CASRTGPTYNEQFF.

The chain is built from TRBV5-1 and TRBJ2-5; 10 bases are shared with TRBD2. Germline CDR1 and CDR2: SGHRS and YFSETQ. Losses at the gene ends were 4 bases for V and 2 bases for J; bases not matched to a gene: 23. CDR3 length: 21 amino acids. The CDR3 loop reads CASSLAALAGERKGWQETQYF. CDR3 nucleotides: TGCGCCAGCAGCCTTGCAGCTCTAGCGGGAGAGCGTAAAGGGTGGCAAGAGACCCAGTACTTC.

This clonotype was counted once. This chain links TRBV6-1 with TRBJ2-2; no reliable D call. Germline lookup yields CDR1 MNHNS and CDR2 SASEGT. V was cut by 2 bases and J by 9 bases, with 7 bases left in between. The CDR3 consists of 12 residues. CDR3 nucleotide sequence: TGTGCCAGCAGTGAAATGGATAGGGAGCTGTTTTTT. Protein product: CASSEMDRELFF.

This chain connects TRBV6-5 to TRBJ2-7; TRBD1 is a possible D gene (6 bases). Between the trimmed V and J ends, which lost 8 bases and 8 bases, there was a span of 28 bases. Germline assignment: CDR1 MNHEY and CDR2 SVGAGI. CDR3 length: 16 amino acids. CDR3 sequence reads: CASQRYRDTTLYKQYF. The CDR3 bases are TGTGCCAGCCAAAGGTACCGGGACACCACACTTTATAAGCAGTACTTC.

For this clonotype: Because the CDR3 is missing its conserved closing phenylalanine or tryptophan, this is likely a read error. The chain links TRBV29-1 to TRBJ2-7; TRBD1 matches 7 bases. The V gene's germline CDR1 is SQVTM and CDR2 ANQGSEA. This CDR3 has 14 amino acids. CDR3 bases: TGCATCGTCCCAGACAGGGTGGATCAGGTTGAGCAGTACTTA. This sequence encodes CIVPDRVDQVEQYL.

Many counts were recorded for this clonotype. The rearrangement uses TRBV5-4 and TRBJ2-1; D is undetermined. Per the germline V gene, CDR1 is SGHNT and CDR2 is YYREEE (reference sequence). V lost 6 bases and J lost 5, with 9 bases in between. CDR3 length equals 12 residues. CDR3 coding DNA: TGTGCCAGCATCGGCTCGGACAATGAGCAGTTCTTC. Translation gives CASIGSDNEQFF.

The gene calls are TRBV6-5 and TRBJ2-3; 7 positions match TRBD1. The CDR3 has 17 residues. Germline loops: CDR1 MNHEY, CDR2 SVGAGI. Trimming at V came to 9 bases and at J to 1 base, leaving 16 bases not matched to a gene. The DNA for the CDR3 is TGTGCCAGTAGTGTAACAGGGGTCCCCTCTTGCACAGATACGCAGTATTTT. The encoded protein is CASSVTGVPSCTDTQYF.

The V call is TRBV4-1, the J call TRBJ2-3; 10 bases map to TRBD2. The junction had 17 bases not matched to a gene; V was cut back by 4 bases and J by 7 bases. From germline, CDR1 is MGHRA and CDR2 YSYEKL. The CDR3 spans 18 residues. The CDR3 nucleotides read TGCGCCAGCAGCCGGCCCATTGCCCTAGCGGGAGTCACCAATACGCAGTATTTT. It yields the protein CASSRPIALAGVTNTQYF.

About this clonotype itself: At one end, the junction sequence differs from germline, possibly due to a read error. The rearrangement uses TRBV4-2 and TRBJ2-2; D possibly corresponds to TRBD1 (6 bases). Germline lookup yields CDR1 LGHNA and CDR2 YNFKEQ. The CDR3 covers 14 residues. Here the CDR3 DNA reads TGTGCCAGCAGCACAGGGTGTTACACCAGGGAGCTGTTTTTT. Protein: CASSTGCYTRELFF.

Worth noting for this clonotype: Because it lacks the conserved phenylalanine or tryptophan at the end, this CDR3 is likely a read error. The rearrangement uses TRBV29-1 and TRBJ2-7, with D possibly TRBD2 on 6 matching bases. The CDR3 loop spans 17 amino acids. Germline CDR1 and CDR2: SQVTM and ANQGSEA. V was cut by 5 bases and J by 0 bases, with 23 bases left in between. This CDR3 reads CSVLGGSGVKSSYEQYL. The CDR3 DNA sequence: TGCAGCGTTTTAGGTGGTTCGGGAGTGAAGAGCTCCTACGAGCAGTACCTC.

Many counts were recorded for this clonotype. The genes are TRBV28 and TRBJ2-7, with a weak D call TRBD2 (6 bases). Germline V CDR1 and CDR2: MDHEN, SYDVKM. V shed 6 bases and J shed 3 bases, with 15 bases lying between them. There are 14 residues in the CDR3. The CDR3 region has the DNA TGTGCCAGCAGGGGGGACTTGAAACTCTACGAGCAGTACTTC. It yields the protein CASRGDLKLYEQYF.

This clonotype was detected many times. The chain employs TRBV30 and TRBJ2-1, with 11 bases lining up with TRBD2. Losses at the gene ends were 3 bases for V and 7 bases for J; bases not matched to a gene: 17. Germline V gene data show CDR1 as GTSNPN and CDR2 as SVGIG (reference sequence). CDR3 size: 18 residues. The CDR3 sequence is CAWRGDTSGSLWSNEQFF. The DNA of the CDR3 is TGTGCCTGGAGAGGGGATACTAGCGGGAGCTTATGGTCGAATGAGCAGTTCTTC.

About this clonotype: The junction shows a germline mismatch at one end, possibly a read error. The chain uses TRBV11-2 and TRBJ2-7; 9 bases line up with TRBD1. Looked up from germline, CDR1 is SGHAT and CDR2 is FQNNGV. The CDR3 loop spans 15 amino acids. The CDR3 region has the DNA TGTGCCAGCAGCTTACGACGGACAGGGGAAAACGAACAGTACTTC. Amino acid sequence: CASSLRRTGENEQYF. Supplemented by reference TRBV11-2 and TRBJ2-7, the full variable domain reads EAGVAQSPRYKIIEKRQSVAFWCNPISGHATLYWYQQILGQGPKLLIQFQNNGVVDDSQLPKDRFSAERLKGVDSTLKIQPAKLEDSAVYLCASSLRRTGENEQYFGPGTRLTVT.

Notes on this clonotype: The junction differs from germline at one of its ends, possibly a read error. The rearrangement uses TRBV6-6 and TRBJ2-7, with D perhaps matching TRBD1 or TRBD2 (5 bases each). The length of the CDR3 is 15 residues. Germline values: CDR1 MNHNY, CDR2 SVGAGI (reference sequence). CDR3 sequence: CASSYGASRRYEQYF. The CDR3 coding sequence is TGTGCCAGTAGTTACGGGGCTAGCAGGAGGTACGAGCAGTACTTC.

Concerning this clonotype itself: This CDR3 fails to terminate in the conserved phenylalanine or tryptophan, so it likely reflects a read error. The V call is TRBV5-4, the J call TRBJ2-7; 7 nucleotides match TRBD2. The CDR3 is made up of 14 amino acids. Looked up from germline, CDR1 is SGHNT and CDR2 is YYREEE (reference sequence). The V gene end was trimmed by 3 bases and the J gene end by 7 bases; junction bases not matched to a gene: 10. The CDR3 spells CASSWDYRHYEQYL. As DNA, the CDR3 is TGTGCCAGCAGCTGGGACTACAGACACTATGAGCAGTACTTG.

A word on this clonotype: The CDR3 ends on some other residue instead of the conserved phenylalanine or tryptophan, so this is likely a read error. The chain is built from TRBV29-1 and TRBJ2-5; perhaps TRBD2 as D (6 bases). V was cut by 8 bases and J by 1 base, with 14 bases left in between. This CDR3 has 13 residues. Germline V gene data show CDR1 as SQVTM and CDR2 as ANQGSEA. DNA for the CDR3: TGCAGCTCATCAGCGGAGGGCCAAGAGACCCAGTACTCC. Residues: CSSSAEGQETQYS.

Concerning this clonotype: Since the CDR3 does not end with the conserved phenylalanine or tryptophan, this likely comes from a read error. The chain carries TRBV4-2 and TRBJ2-7; 9 bases agree with TRBD2. The trim removed 6 bases at V and 5 bases at J, leaving 20 bases unmatched. Germline assignment: CDR1 LGHNA and CDR2 YNFKEQ. The CDR3 totals 18 residues. As DNA, the CDR3 is TGTGCCAGCAGTGGAAAACCGGGACTAGCAGGAGGGCTACACGAGCAGTACTTA. This sequence encodes CASSGKPGLAGGLHEQYL.

A note on this clonotype: A clone one base away is much larger, so this may be a read error. This chain connects TRBV29-1 to TRBJ2-5, with D possibly TRBD2 on 6 matching bases. The CDR3 has 13 amino acids. Per the germline V gene, CDR1 is SQVTM and CDR2 is ANQGSEA. In DNA, the CDR3 is TGCAGCGTTGAAGATCCTGTTCGGGAGACCCATTACTTC. This encodes CSVEDPVRETHYF.

Notes on this clonotype: A much larger clone differs by one base, so this may be a read error. The rearrangement links TRBV28 to TRBJ2-1, with 12 bases identical to TRBD2. The junction had 8 bases not matched to a gene; V was cut back by 5 bases and J by 6 bases. Germline V lookup: CDR1 MDHEN, CDR2 SYDVKM. This CDR3 is 16 amino acids long. The CDR3 DNA sequence: TGTGCCAGCAGTCGCCTCGGACTAGCGGGATGCAATGAGCAGTTCTTC. Protein sequence: CASSRLGLAGCNEQFF.

On this clonotype itself: The junction shows a germline mismatch at one end, possibly a read error. The rearrangement links TRBV11-3 to TRBJ1-5; tentatively, D is TRBD1 (6 bases). Germline V gives CDR1 SGHNT, CDR2 YENEEA. CDR3 length equals 18 residues. The CDR3 DNA reads TGTACCAGCAGCCAGAGAACTCGACAGGAGAATAGCAACCAGCCCCAGCATTTT. Translation: CTSSQRTRQENSNQPQHF.